These T cell receptor beta chains were read from a single sample in a study of vaccination effects on CD4 cells after COVID-19. Measured with immunoSEQ multiplex PCR; TCRdb has only the in-frame clones, and not every one. The table has about 64,000 clones, 72% seen once; the top ten hold less than 25%. Antigens of these TCRs are unknown. Specimen: CD4+ T cells from PBMCs cultured without peptide, collected before COVID-19 vaccination. All receptors derive from a human donor who had a prior SARS-CoV-2 infection. CDR3s include the opening cysteine and the closing phenylalanine or tryptophan. A D gene is named only where the DNA matches it firmly. Clone sizes are given selectively: once, few, many, or a class where the clone is expanded.

>TRBJ1-4|15|TRBV5-1|once|TRBD1
TGCGCCAGCAGCTCGGGTGGGACAGGGGATGAAAAACTGTTTTTT
CASSSGGTGDEKLFF
>TRBJ1-3|18|TRBV11-2|once|TRBD1
TGTGCCAGCAGCTTAGCGGACAGGTCTCTCCCATATGGAAACACCATATATTTT
CASSLADRSLPYGNTIYF
>TRBJ2-3|15|TRBV6-5|NA|NA
TGTGCCAGCAGTCAGAAGCGGGTCCCTTTAGATACGCAGTATTTT
CASSQKRVPLDTQYF
>TRBJ2-1|13|TRBV7-9|NA|NA
TGTGCCAGCAGCTTAGCGGGGGGGCGTGAGCAGTTCTTC
CASSLAGGREQFF
>TRBJ2-3|15|TRBV2|few|NA
TGTGCCAGCAGGGACCCGGGACTTAACACAGATACGCAGTATTTT
CASRDPGLNTDTQYF
>TRBJ1-4|14|TRBV7-2|NA|TRBD1
TGTGCCAGCAGCTTTAACAGGGGCGGTGAAAAACTGTTTTTT
CASSFNRGGEKLFF
>TRBJ2-2|14|TRBV30|NA|TRBD2
TGTGCCTGGGATGGACTAGCGAACACCGGGGAGCTGTTTTTT
CAWDGLANTGELFF
>TRBJ1-2|15|TRBV19|NA|NA
TGTGCCAGTAGTATACCGGGGGGGGCCTACTATGGCTACACCTTC
CASSIPGGAYYGYTF
>TRBJ2-2|13|TRBV9|few|NA
TGTGCCAGCAGCGTAGGGGGTACCGGGGAGCTGTTTTTT
CASSVGGTGELFF
>TRBJ2-7|14|TRBV5-1|NA|NA
TGCGCCAGCAGCCGCGGGGACGCCAACTACGAGCAGTACTTC
CASSRGDANYEQYF
>TRBJ1-6|14|TRBV6-5|NA|NA
TGTGCCAGCAGCCCCGGCCGTGGGCCTTCACCCCTCCACTTT
CASSPGRGPSPLHF
>TRBJ2-1|16|TRBV9|NA|TRBD2
TGTGCCAGCAGCGTATCTCTAGCGGGGGGTTTCGGTGAGCAGTTCTTC
CASSVSLAGGFGEQFF
>TRBJ2-7|16|TRBV18|few|NA
TGTGCCAGCTCCATTCTTCCGGGCCTCCGGGGCTACGAGCAGTACTTC
CASSILPGLRGYEQYF
>TRBJ2-1|16|TRBV19|NA|NA
TGTGCCAGTAGTATGCGCGCATCCCTCTCCTACAATGAGCAGTTCTTC
CASSMRASLSYNEQFF
>TRBJ2-5|15|TRBV5-1|NA|TRBD1
TGCGCCAGCAGCTTGGAAGGGGGCCTCCAAGAGACCCAGTACTTC
CASSLEGGLQETQYF
>TRBJ2-6|17|TRBV5-1|few|TRBD2
TGCGCCAGCGCGGCTAGCGGGGGCTACTCTGGGGCCAACGTCCTGACTTTC
CASAASGGYSGANVLTF
>TRBJ1-3|14|TRBV5-4|few|NA
TGTGCCAGCAGCCCGGTGGGGAACGGAAACACCATATATTTT
CASSPVGNGNTIYF
>TRBJ2-5|15|TRBV5-1|NA|NA
TGCGCCAGCAGGAGGGCCGGGGGTCCACAAGAGACCCAGTACTTC
CASRRAGGPQETQYF
>TRBJ2-7|15|TRBV18|NA|NA
TGTGCCAGCTCACCAGACTCTAACACAGGGTCCGAGCAGTACTTC
CASSPDSNTGSEQYF
>TRBJ1-2|13|TRBV19|NA|TRBD1
TGTGCCAGTAGGCCTAACAGGGGATTGGGCTACACCTTC
CASRPNRGLGYTF
>TRBJ1-1|14|TRBV27|few|TRBD1
TGTGCCAGCAGTTTTCGGGACAGGGGGACTGAAGCTTTCTTT
CASSFRDRGTEAFF
>TRBJ1-4|13|TRBV5-1|few|NA
TGCGCCAGCAGCGGGGGGCTAGGTGAAAAACTGTTTTTT
CASSGGLGEKLFF